This TCR beta chain was identified during a study of T cell responses to AZD1222 COVID-19 vaccine. Across the study: The study pooled second doses at about 4 or about 12 weeks. General observations from the study: Females outnumbered males among donors, who were mostly white British; clonal diversity was possibly underestimated. Baseline seropositivity characterized only a handful of AZD1222 recipients.

Germline-derived CDR1 and CDR2 are MNHEY and SVGAGI. The germline V and J ends were trimmed by 8 bases and 4 bases, with 11 bases remaining between them. CDR3 length: 13 amino acids. Assay used: immunoSEQ multiplex PCR; TCRdb lists only in-frame clones, some missing. This sample has around 180,000 clones, with over 75% found just once. This clone was observed a single time. The antigen remains undetermined. V and J are TRBV6-5 and TRBJ1-4; maybe TRBD1 (5 bases). The sequence derives from an adult in good health. The specimen was peripheral blood, collected on day 0 of AZD1222 vaccination. The CDR3 spells CASLRQRNEKLFF. The CDR3, as DNA: TGTGCCAGCCTGAGACAGCGTAATGAAAAACTGTTTTTT.